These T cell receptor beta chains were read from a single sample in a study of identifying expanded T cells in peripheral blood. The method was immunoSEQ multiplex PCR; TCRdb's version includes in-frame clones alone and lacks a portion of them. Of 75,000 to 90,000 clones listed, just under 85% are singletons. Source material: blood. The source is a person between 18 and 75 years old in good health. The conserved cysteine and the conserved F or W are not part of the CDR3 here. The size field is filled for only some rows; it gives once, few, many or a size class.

CDR3 protein: ASSPQGREYGYT
J gene: TRBJ1-2
V gene: TRBV4-3
clone size: .

CDR3 protein: ASSVGTPNEQY
J gene: TRBJ2-7
V gene: TRBV2
clone size: .

CDR3 protein: SVVASGRLFNEQF
J gene: TRBJ2-1
V gene: TRBV29-1
clone size: once

CDR3 protein: ASSSGTGLNEQF
J gene: TRBJ2-1
V gene: TRBV5-1
clone size: .

CDR3 protein: AISGDSGPNQETQY
J gene: TRBJ2-5
V gene: TRBV10-3
clone size: once

CDR3 protein: ASSRTTDTQY
J gene: TRBJ2-3
V gene: TRBV4-1
clone size: .

CDR3 protein: ASSFLPPDRPPYSNQPQH
J gene: TRBJ1-5
V gene: TRBV28
clone size: .

CDR3 protein: AWEGGDEKLF
J gene: TRBJ1-4
V gene: TRBV30
clone size: few

CDR3 protein: ASSRGDGASGANVLT
J gene: TRBJ2-6
V gene: TRBV18
clone size: .

CDR3 protein: ASSSLKRGETRYNEQF
J gene: TRBJ2-1
V gene: TRBV7-8
clone size: .

CDR3 protein: ASSLPAQGGYGTQY
J gene: TRBJ2-5
V gene: TRBV5-8
clone size: .

CDR3 protein: ASSLGLGLAGDLPDTQY
J gene: TRBJ2-3
V gene: TRBV28
clone size: .

CDR3 protein: ASSLAGTGGYEQY
J gene: TRBJ2-7
V gene: TRBV7-6
clone size: .

CDR3 protein: ASSDQSGFTDTQY
J gene: TRBJ2-3
V gene: TRBV6-4
clone size: .

CDR3 protein: ASSHPGHRIETQY
J gene: TRBJ2-5
V gene: TRBV4-1
clone size: .

CDR3 protein: AIREGLAGGTVYEQY
J gene: TRBJ2-7
V gene: TRBV10-3
clone size: once